The 22 T cell receptor beta chains listed next were all sequenced from one sample in a study of human T cells and chemical hapten exposure. Described time point: patch test 1, 2 weeks after DPC sensitization. Stated treatment: therapeutic diphenylcyclopropenone sensitization with weekly scalp DPC. TCRdb re-derived calls from the RACE reads in MiXCR, one entry per CDR3 protein. The top ten clones hold around 3.2% of a sample with fewer than 100,000 distinct CDR3 sequences, approximately 12% of them seen once. The sequencing here drew on whole blood, taken in connection with sensitization to the hapten diphenylcyclopropenone (DPC). The receptors shown here come from a woman aged 60-70 years with alopecia areata. Some clones in this sample may be carry-over from other donors' samples.

The V call is TRBV11-2, the J call TRBJ1-1, with D hard to call. The CDR3 contains 13 residues. Trimming removed 4 bases from V and 8 bases from J, with 14 bases in between. The germline V gene has CDR1 SGHAT and CDR2 FQNNGV. The CDR3: CASSSPRPAEAFF. CDR3 sequence (DNA): TGTGCCAGCAGCTCCCCGAGGCCAGCAGAAGCTTTCTTT.

For this clonotype: Given the absence of the conserved phenylalanine or tryptophan at the CDR3 end, a read error is likely. V and J are TRBV19 and TRBJ2-3; 8 bases align to TRBD1. This CDR3 has 14 amino acids. The V gene end was trimmed by 6 bases and the J gene end by 0 bases; junction bases not matched to a gene: 2. The germline gives CDR1 LNHDA, CDR2 SQIVND (reference sequence). In nucleotides, the CDR3 is TGTGCCAGTAGGCGACAGGGGAGCACAGATACGCAGTATTTG. Protein sequence: CASRRQGSTDTQYL.

This clonotype was observed many times. The chain combines TRBV29-1 with TRBJ2-1; a weak D match, TRBD2 (6 bases). Germline-derived CDR1 and CDR2 are SQVTM and ANQGSEA. This CDR3 comprises 15 residues. V was clipped by 6 bases and J by 1 base, with 16 bases between them. The CDR3 sequence is CSVGRYGGSYNEQFF. CDR3 in DNA: TGCAGCGTCGGACGTTATGGGGGGTCCTACAATGAGCAGTTCTTC.

At least ten counts were recorded for this clonotype. This rearrangement joins TRBV11-2 to TRBJ2-3, with D possibly matching TRBD1 (5 bases). CDR3 length: 16 residues. CDR1 and CDR2 (germline): SGHAT, FQNNGV. The V and J ends lost 6 bases and 3 bases respectively, with 19 bases between them. The CDR3 reads CASRPIQGRSTDTQYF. The CDR3 DNA reads TGTGCCAGCAGACCGATCCAGGGCCGATCGACAGATACGCAGTATTTT.

This clonotype showed up just a few times. The chain has TRBV5-5 and TRBJ1-1; 7 bases are shared with TRBD1. Looked up from germline, CDR1 is SGHKS and CDR2 is YYEKEE (reference sequence). CDR3 length: 16 residues. V lost 0 bases and J lost 6; bases outside the gene matches: 11. CDR3: CASSLAYRGYGAEAFF. The CDR3 nucleotides are TGTGCCAGCAGCTTGGCCTACAGGGGCTATGGGGCTGAAGCTTTCTTT.

The chain uses TRBV4-1 and TRBJ1-2; D is undetermined. Between the trimmed V and J ends, which lost 1 base and 3 bases, there was a span of 12 bases. The length of the CDR3 is 15 residues. Germline V lookup: CDR1 MGHRA, CDR2 YSYEKL. The CDR3 loop reads CASSQVGNLDYGYTF. The CDR3, as DNA: TGCGCCAGCAGCCAAGTGGGGAACTTGGACTATGGCTACACCTTC.

The rearrangement joins TRBV5-1 to TRBJ2-2; TRBD2 matches at 10 bases. The ends lost 0 bases at V and 4 bases at J; junction bases unmatched: 0. CDR1 is SGHRS and CDR2 is YFSETQ in the germline V gene. The CDR3 is made up of 15 amino acids. This CDR3 reads CASSLGTSGTGELFF. Written as DNA, the CDR3 is TGCGCCAGCAGCTTGGGGACTAGCGGCACCGGGGAGCTGTTTTTT. Based on the CDR3 plus reference TRBV5-1 and TRBJ2-2, the full variable domain is KAGVTQTPRYLIKTRGQQVTLSCSPISGHRSVSWYQQTPGQGLQFLFEYFSETQRNKGNFPGRFSGRQFSNSRSEMNVSTLELGDSALYLCASSLGTSGTGELFFGEGSRLTVL.

This clonotype was detected many times. This chain links TRBV27 with TRBJ1-5, with unresolved D. Between the trimmed V and J ends, which lost 5 bases and 0 bases, there was a span of 20 bases. This CDR3 is built from 18 residues. Germline V gene lookup returns CDR1 MNHEY and CDR2 SMNVEV (reference sequence). DNA of the CDR3: TGTGCCAGCAGTCCATCCCCTCTCGGCGGTGATAGCAATCAGCCCCAGCATTTT. Translation: CASSPSPLGGDSNQPQHF.

In this sample, this clonotype turned up a few times. V usage is TRBV4-1 and J usage is TRBJ2-7; 11 bases match TRBD2. The CDR3 covers 17 residues. CDR1 is MGHRA, CDR2 YSYEKL, per germline. V dropped 4 bases and J dropped 2; count of bases not matched to a gene: 10. In DNA form, the CDR3 reads TGCGCCAGCAGCCTGACTAGCGGGGCTCAGCCTGCCTACGAGCAGTACTTC. This translates into CASSLTSGAQPAYEQYF.

This clonotype appeared a few times. The chain carries TRBV7-2 and TRBJ1-1; D ambiguous. CDR1 SGHTA and CDR2 FQGNSA come from the germline V gene. V dropped 5 bases and J dropped 1 base, with 17 bases sitting between them. The CDR3 length is 16 residues. CDR3 sequence (DNA): TGTGCCAGCAGCACCCAGCCCGCGGCAGGGAACACTGAAGCTTTCTTT. Its protein product is CASSTQPAAGNTEAFF.

The chain employs TRBV2 and TRBJ1-5; 8 bases match TRBD1. Germline V gene lookup returns CDR1 SNHLY and CDR2 FYNNEI. This CDR3 has 14 residues. The junction had 10 bases not matched to a gene; V was cut back by 8 bases and J by 7 bases. The CDR3 nucleotides are TGTGCCAGCGAGGGCGGGACAGGAGGACAGCCCCAGCATTTT. This encodes CASEGGTGGQPQHF.

This clonotype has a count of ten or more. The gene calls are TRBV20-1 and TRBJ2-3; D is unresolved. Germline CDR1 and CDR2: DFQATT and SNEGSKA (reference sequence). The V end lost 6 bases, the J end lost 6 bases, and 19 bases lay between the germline ends. The CDR3 length is 14 residues. The CDR3 is CSAVLSITLDTQYF. In DNA, the CDR3 is TGCAGTGCCGTCTTGTCAATTACCCTGGATACGCAGTATTTT.

This clonotype was detected a few times. J is TRBJ1-4 and V is TRBV6-5; TRBD1 agrees at 10 bases. The length of the CDR3 is 16 residues. The germline V gene encodes CDR1 MNHEY and CDR2 SVGAGI. Trimming cost V 4 bases and J 8 bases; bases outside gene matches: 10. DNA for the CDR3: TGTGCCAGCAGTTCCCCCTACCGGGACAGGGGCGAAAAACTGTTTTTT. Amino acid sequence: CASSSPYRDRGEKLFF.

The chain couples TRBV6-1 to TRBJ2-5; D unresolved. The CDR3 runs 12 residues. V lost 7 bases and J 0 bases, leaving 6 bases between the germline ends. Germline lookup yields CDR1 MNHNS and CDR2 SASEGT. CDR3 sequence (DNA): TGTGCCAGCAATAGGTACCAAGAGACCCAGTACTTC. This encodes CASNRYQETQYF.

This chain connects TRBV19 to TRBJ1-5; the D is unclear. The germline V gene encodes CDR1 LNHDA and CDR2 SQIVND (reference sequence). CDR3 size: 15 residues. Deletions cut 5 bases from V and 0 bases from J, with 11 bases between. The CDR3 protein is CASSPQKYSNQPQHF. The CDR3 DNA reads as TGTGCCAGTAGTCCCCAAAAGTATAGCAATCAGCCCCAGCATTTT.

This clonotype has a handful of counts. This chain uses TRBV5-1 with TRBJ1-1, with D hard to call. Germline assignment: CDR1 SGHRS and CDR2 YFSETQ. The V gene lost 0 bases and the J gene lost 1 base, with 7 bases spanning the gap. The CDR3 totals 14 residues. This CDR3 is CASSLVGRNTEAFF. As DNA, the CDR3 is TGCGCCAGCAGCTTGGTCGGCAGGAACACTGAAGCTTTCTTT.

The J gene is TRBJ2-2, the V gene TRBV7-9, with unresolved D. The CDR3 sequence is 12 residues long. The germline gives CDR1 SEHNR, CDR2 FQNEAQ (reference sequence). The ends were cut back, 5 bases at V and 6 bases at J, with 7 bases in the middle. The CDR3 DNA reads TGTGCCAGCAGCCCCCCAGCCGGGGAGCTGTTTTTT. Its translation is CASSPPAGELFF.

The rearrangement joins TRBV7-3 to TRBJ2-2; tentatively, D is TRBD1 (6 bases). Per germline, CDR1 SGHTA and CDR2 FQGTGA. CDR3 length equals 20 residues. V lost 5 bases to trimming and J lost 0 bases, with 25 bases between them. The CDR3 DNA sequence: TGTGCCAGCAGCCGATTACCTTACAGGGAACTAATGACGAACACCGGGGAGCTGTTTTTT. As protein: CASSRLPYRELMTNTGELFF.

As regards this clonotype: A much more abundant neighbour one base away suggests this may be a read error. The chain uses TRBV12-3 or TRBV12-4 and TRBJ1-1; 9 bases agree with TRBD1. This CDR3 is 14 amino acids long. CDR3 sequence (DNA): TGTGGCAGTAACAGGGGGCCAAGCACCACTGAAGCTTTCTTT. It translates to CGSNRGPSTTEAFF.

This clonotype was recorded a few times. The CDR3, as DNA: TGTGCCAGCAGCCAAGGACTTCCGCTTGGGTATAATGAAAAACTGTTTTTT. Protein product: CASSQGLPLGYNEKLFF. The gene calls are TRBV14 and TRBJ1-4; D gene uncertain. Germline CDR1 reads SGHDN; CDR2 reads FVKESK. The CDR3 contains 17 residues. V lost 1 base and J lost 4, with 16 bases in between.

This clonotype has just a few counts. The V gene is TRBV20-1, the J gene TRBJ2-5, with 7 bases matching TRBD2. Unmatched junction bases numbered 5, after V lost 1 base and J lost 0 bases. The CDR3 sequence is 15 residues long. Per the germline V gene, CDR1 is DFQATT and CDR2 is SNEGSKA (reference sequence). As DNA, the CDR3 is TGCAGTGCTAGAGCGGGGCGGGGGTACCAAGAGACCCAGTACTTC. It yields the protein CSARAGRGYQETQYF.

The chain employs TRBV27 and TRBJ1-3, with unresolved D. The germline V gene encodes CDR1 MNHEY and CDR2 SMNVEV (reference sequence). The CDR3 is 14 amino acids. The germline V and J ends were trimmed by 4 bases and 2 bases, with 9 bases remaining between them. The CDR3 coding sequence is TGTGCCAGCAGTTCCCCGGCGGCTGGAAACACCATATATTTT. Translating gives CASSSPAAGNTIYF.